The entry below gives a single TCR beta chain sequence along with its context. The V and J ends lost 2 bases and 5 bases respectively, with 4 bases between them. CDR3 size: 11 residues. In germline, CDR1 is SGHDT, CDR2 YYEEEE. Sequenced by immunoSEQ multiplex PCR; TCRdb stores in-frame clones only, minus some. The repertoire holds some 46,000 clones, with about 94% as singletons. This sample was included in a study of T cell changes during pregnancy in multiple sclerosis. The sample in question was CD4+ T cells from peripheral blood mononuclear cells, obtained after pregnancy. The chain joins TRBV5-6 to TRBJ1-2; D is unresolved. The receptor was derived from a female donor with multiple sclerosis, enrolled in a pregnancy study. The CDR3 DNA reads TGTGCCAGCAGCTTCGGGTATGGCTACACCTTC. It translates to CASSFGYGYTF.